This T cell receptor (beta chain) was profiled in a study of blood T cell repertoires in COVID-19. Study-wide context: COVID-19 samples collected from the United States, Italy and Spain covered acute and convalescent phases. Sources were T cells, B-cell-depleted T cells, or PBMCs; the material itself was cDNA or gDNA.

As handled by the study authors: The assay estimated nucleated cells by amplifying reference gene primers. Sequencing was performed with immunoSEQ multiplex PCR; in TCRdb, only in-frame clones are kept and a portion is missing. The V and J calls and clone size were taken over from that table, and D and trimming were inferred from the DNA. The sample carries a few hundred thousand clones, more than 85% recorded once. Followed longitudinally, the Seattle patients had been enrolled during active infection. This clone was seen only a few times. Germline values: CDR1 SGDLS, CDR2 YYNGEE. J was trimmed by 0 bases and V by 4 bases; bases with no gene match: 6. The CDR3 has 15 amino acids.

The J gene is TRBJ2-7, the V gene TRBV9; the match to TRBD1 covers 8 bases. The sample was peripheral blood. This sequence originates from a person aged 18 to 35 with COVID-19, enrolled during active disease. The CDR3 reads CASSIQGDLSYEQYF. In DNA, the CDR3 is TGTGCCAGCAGCATACAGGGGGACCTCTCCTACGAGCAGTACTTC.